Listed here are 26 T cell receptor beta chains from one sample, sequenced in a study of T cells in Graves' hyperthyroidism and ophthalmopathy. Template material for amplifying TCR beta CDR3 regions consisted of RNA transcripts. Primed by the HTBI set, a first-round RT-PCR was run on the TCR CDR3. TCRdb independently ran MiXCR on the multiplex PCR reads; one entry per CDR3 protein. The data contain roughly 250,000 distinct CDR3 sequences, about 20% of them singletons. The sample consisted of blood. Every receptor here comes from a man in his thirties or forties with Graves' ophthalmopathy.

The sample holds many counts of this clonotype. V and J are TRBV6-1 and TRBJ2-3; 9 bases match TRBD2. Germline CDR1 MNHNS, CDR2 SASEGT. CDR3 size: 18 residues. Trimming removed 0 bases from V and 2 bases from J; junction bases left unmatched: 9. CDR3 residues: CASSEAKWTSAYTDTQYF. In DNA form, the CDR3 reads TGTGCCAGCAGTGAAGCGAAATGGACTAGCGCTTACACAGATACGCAGTATTTT.

The chain couples TRBV7-6 to TRBJ2-1; TRBD2 matches at 9 bases. CDR3 size: 17 residues. With 4 bases clipped from V and 0 bases from J, the junction kept 7 bases outside the gene matches. The germline V gene has CDR1 SGHVS and CDR2 FNYEAQ. CDR3 DNA: TGTGCCAGCAGCTCGTGGACTAGCGAGAGCTCCTACAATGAGCAGTTCTTC. This codes for CASSSWTSESSYNEQFF.

The CDR3 is CSATPGTSSYNEQFF. CDR3 nucleotides: TGCAGTGCTACTCCCGGGACTAGCTCCTACAATGAGCAGTTCTTC. The chain employs TRBV20-1 and TRBJ2-1; 8 bases fit TRBD2. Trimming removed 4 bases from V and 0 bases from J; junction bases left unmatched: 5. CDR3 length: 15 residues. Germline assignment: CDR1 DFQATT and CDR2 SNEGSKA (reference sequence).

This clonotype was seen at least ten times. V is TRBV3-1 and J is TRBJ2-1; weak D call: TRBD2 (5 bases). There are 15 residues in the CDR3. Germline CDR1 and CDR2: LGHDT and YNNKEL (reference sequence). The germline V and J ends were trimmed by 3 bases and 12 bases, with 21 bases remaining between them. The CDR3 DNA reads as TGTGCCAGCAGCCATTCTTTGGGTGTCCTACGGGGGCAGTTCTTC. Its translation is CASSHSLGVLRGQFF.

The chain employs TRBV4-1 and TRBJ2-1; TRBD1 is a possible D gene (6 bases). The CDR3 sequence is 12 residues long. V was clipped by 0 bases and J by 12 bases, with 9 bases between them. Germline CDR1 reads MGHRA; CDR2 reads YSYEKL. DNA of the CDR3: TGCGCCAGCAGCCAAGACCAGGGGATGCAGTTCTTC. Translation: CASSQDQGMQFF.

This clonotype has ten or more counts. The chain has TRBV7-2 and TRBJ2-1; D possibly corresponds to TRBD2 (6 bases). This CDR3 comprises 14 residues. The germline V gene has CDR1 SGHTA and CDR2 FQGNSA. V was trimmed by 1 base and J by 10 bases, leaving 14 bases between them. CDR3 residues: CASSLDWGGGEQFF. In nucleotides, the CDR3 is TGTGCCAGCAGCTTAGACTGGGGAGGTGGGGAGCAGTTCTTC. The variable domain in full, completed from reference TRBV7-2 and TRBJ2-1, reads GAGVSQSPSNKVTEKGKDVELRCDPISGHTALYWYRQSLGQGLEFLIYFQGNSAPDKSGLPSDRFSAERTGGSVSTLTIQRTQQEDSAVYLCASSLDWGGGEQFFGPGTRLTVL.

This clonotype occurred many times. The chain uses TRBV18 and TRBJ1-1; D possibly corresponds to TRBD1 (6 bases). The V end was cut by 3 bases, the J end by 3 bases, with 8 bases between. CDR3 length: 13 residues. The germline V gene has CDR1 KGHSH and CDR2 LQKENI. CDR3 nucleotide sequence: TGTGCCAGCTCACCGAGACAGGACACTGAAGCTTTCTTT. It encodes CASSPRQDTEAFF.

Many counts were recorded for this clonotype. The rearrangement links TRBV11-2 to TRBJ2-1; 7 bases are a match to TRBD2. Losses at the gene ends were 6 bases for V and 4 bases for J; bases not matched to a gene: 21. Germline CDR1 reads SGHAT; CDR2 reads FQNNGV. The CDR3 runs 19 residues. The CDR3 bases are TGTGCCAGCAGGATGGCGGGAGTGAGCGGTCCTGATGGGTACAATGAGCAGTTCTTC. Its translation: CASRMAGVSGPDGYNEQFF.

The chain carries TRBV14 and TRBJ2-1; either TRBD1 or TRBD2 may supply D (6 bases each). This CDR3 spans 18 amino acids. Per germline, CDR1 SGHDN and CDR2 FVKESK. Trimming shortened V by 0 bases and J by 0 bases, and 15 bases separated the two germline ends. The chain's CDR3 is CASSQELGGLSSYNEQFF. The DNA for the CDR3 is TGTGCCAGCAGCCAAGAGCTAGGGGGGTTGAGCTCCTACAATGAGCAGTTCTTC. Full variable domain (remainder filled in from reference TRBV14 and TRBJ2-1): EAGVTQFPSHSVIEKGQTVTLRCDPISGHDNLYWYRRVMGKEIKFLLHFVKESKQDESGMPNNRFLAERTGGTYSTLKVQPAELEDSGVYFCASSQELGGLSSYNEQFFGPGTRLTVL.

In its sample, this clonotype was seen a few times. The chain carries TRBV10-3 and TRBJ1-1; no reliable D call. The ends were cut back, 0 bases at V and 7 bases at J, with 9 bases in the middle. From germline, CDR1 is ENHRY and CDR2 SYGVKD. CDR3 length: 13 amino acids. The CDR3: CAISESNAGEAFF. The CDR3 DNA is TGTGCCATCAGTGAGTCGAACGCGGGTGAAGCTTTCTTT.

A few counts support this clonotype. The gene calls are TRBV6-5 and TRBJ1-1; no definite D call. Germline V gives CDR1 MNHEY, CDR2 SVGAGI. The CDR3 extends over 10 amino acids. The ends were cut back, 2 bases at V and 8 bases at J, with 3 bases in the middle. CDR3 amino acids: CASSYGEAFF. The CDR3 bases are TGTGCCAGCAGTTACGGAGAAGCTTTCTTT.

This clonotype was seen repeatedly, ten times or more. J is TRBJ2-1 and V is TRBV2, with TRBD2 identical over 10 bases. The germline V gene encodes CDR1 SNHLY and CDR2 FYNNEI. The CDR3 totals 14 residues. J lost 4 bases, V lost 4 bases, and 1 base had no gene match. CDR3 in amino acids: CASSGGLAYNEQFF. CDR3 in DNA: TGTGCCAGCAGTGGGGGACTAGCGTACAATGAGCAGTTCTTC.

V gene TRBV9 combines with J gene TRBJ2-2; no clear D gene. There are 15 residues in the CDR3. CDR1 SGDLS and CDR2 YYNGEE come from the germline V gene. With 4 bases removed from V and 4 bases from J, the gap between germline ends came to 14 bases. The CDR3 sequence: CASSPGRIPTGELFF. The DNA of the CDR3 is TGTGCCAGCAGCCCGGGCCGCATCCCCACCGGGGAGCTGTTTTTT.

This clonotype was seen just once. The chain employs TRBV7-2 and TRBJ2-2; 15 positions match TRBD2. Per germline, CDR1 SGHTA and CDR2 FQGNSA. The ends lost 4 bases at V and 8 bases at J; junction bases unmatched: 5. This CDR3 is built from 16 residues. The CDR3, as DNA: TGTGCCAGCAGCTACACCGGGACTAGCGGGAGGGGGGAGCTGTTTTTT. The encoded protein is CASSYTGTSGRGELFF.

This clonotype was counted ten times or more. The chain has TRBV20-1 and TRBJ2-7, with TRBD1 identical over 8 bases. The germline V gene has CDR1 DFQATT and CDR2 SNEGSKA (reference sequence). Trimming took 1 base from V and 3 from J; bases not matched to a gene: 5. This CDR3 contains 14 residues. The chain's CDR3 is CSARVGQGVYEQYF. CDR3 in DNA: TGCAGTGCTAGAGTCGGACAGGGAGTCTACGAGCAGTACTTC.

Many counts were recorded for this clonotype. This rearrangement joins TRBV3-1 to TRBJ2-3; D is undetermined. This CDR3 is 15 amino acids long. V gave up 0 bases and J gave up 0 bases, with 7 bases separating them. CDR1 is LGHDT and CDR2 is YNNKEL in the germline V gene (reference sequence). The CDR3: CASSQESQSTDTQYF. As DNA, the CDR3 is TGTGCCAGCAGCCAAGAATCACAGAGCACAGATACGCAGTATTTT.

This clonotype was counted many times. The rearrangement joins TRBV28 to TRBJ1-2; 8 bases agree with TRBD1. The CDR3 runs 16 residues. The V and J ends lost 2 bases and 6 bases, in that order; junction bases with no gene match: 11. Germline CDR1 MDHEN, CDR2 SYDVKM. CDR3 sequence (DNA): TGTGCCAGCAGTTTACCCCGGGACAGGAACAAGGATGGCTACACCTTC. Its translation is CASSLPRDRNKDGYTF.

In its sample, this clonotype was seen many times. V gene TRBV28 combines with J gene TRBJ1-1, with a possible D match to TRBD1 (6 bases). From germline, CDR1 is MDHEN and CDR2 SYDVKM. Trimming left V 2 bases short and J 4 bases short, with 8 bases between. The CDR3 spans 13 residues. This CDR3 is CASSLGGGTEAFF. The CDR3 DNA follows: TGTGCCAGCAGTTTAGGAGGGGGCACTGAAGCTTTCTTT.

This chain's CDR3 is CSAQGLAGEGRWETQYF. DNA for the CDR3: TGCAGTGCTCAGGGACTAGCGGGAGAGGGACGATGGGAGACCCAGTACTTC. The chain carries TRBV20-1 and TRBJ2-5, with 14 bases that match TRBD2. V was clipped by 5 bases and J by 5 bases; unmatched bases: 13. Germline loops: CDR1 DFQATT, CDR2 SNEGSKA (reference sequence). CDR3 length equals 17 residues.

The rearrangement links TRBV2 to TRBJ2-3, with D uncertain. With 8 bases removed from V and 2 bases from J, the gap between germline ends came to 5 bases. In germline, CDR1 is SNHLY, CDR2 FYNNEI. This CDR3 has 11 amino acids. The CDR3 DNA sequence: TGTGCCAGCGGGGTCACAGATACGCAGTATTTT. Protein product: CASGVTDTQYF.

The chain carries TRBV29-1 and TRBJ2-1, with unresolved D. Germline V lookup: CDR1 SQVTM, CDR2 ANQGSEA. Trimming removed 5 bases from V and 3 bases from J, with 2 bases in between. CDR3 length: 10 residues. CDR3 region: CSVRYNEQFF. The CDR3, as DNA: TGCAGCGTTCGCTACAATGAGCAGTTCTTC.

This clonotype was detected ten times or more. As DNA, the CDR3 is TGTGCCAGCAGCTTGATAGTTGGGGGAGGGCCCTTCTTATACAATGAGCAGTTCTTC. It specifies CASSLIVGGGPFLYNEQFF. The chain joins TRBV11-2 to TRBJ2-1; 7 bases agree with TRBD2. In germline, CDR1 is SGHAT, CDR2 FQNNGV. The CDR3 loop spans 19 amino acids. The V gene end was trimmed by 3 bases and the J gene end by 4 bases; junction bases not matched to a gene: 18.

This clonotype was counted many times. J is TRBJ2-2 and V is TRBV6-1; D ambiguous. The V gene lost 6 bases and the J gene lost 1 base, with 3 bases spanning the gap. The CDR3 sequence is 12 residues long. The germline V gene encodes CDR1 MNHNS and CDR2 SASEGT. CDR3 amino acids: CASRQNTGELFF. CDR3 nucleotides: TGTGCCAGCAGGCAGAACACCGGGGAGCTGTTTTTT.

The rearrangement uses TRBV28 and TRBJ2-4; D is ambiguous. CDR3 length equals 11 residues. V was pared by 10 bases and J by 0 bases, with 4 bases between. Germline V gene lookup returns CDR1 MDHEN and CDR2 SYDVKM. CDR3: CAIGAKNIQYF. The CDR3 DNA reads as TGTGCCATCGGAGCCAAAAACATTCAGTACTTC.

This chain links TRBV28 with TRBJ1-1; D is possibly TRBD1 (5 bases). The CDR3 is 16 amino acids. Germline V CDR1 and CDR2: MDHEN, SYDVKM. Between the trimmed V and J ends, which lost 5 bases and 5 bases, there was a span of 21 bases. In DNA form, the CDR3 reads TGTGCCAGCAGTACTTACGACGGGGGGTACAAAACTGAAGCTTTCTTT. It codes for CASSTYDGGYKTEAFF.

In this sample, this clonotype turned up a few times. The V call is TRBV7-9, the J call TRBJ2-1, with TRBD1 matching over 10 bases. Germline trimming cut 7 bases from V and 8 bases from J; bases unmatched to any gene: 8. Germline assignment: CDR1 SEHNR and CDR2 FQNEAQ (reference sequence). The CDR3 has 14 amino acids. The CDR3 here is CASTETGGWDEQFF. The CDR3 coding sequence is TGTGCCAGCACCGAGACAGGGGGCTGGGATGAGCAGTTCTTC.